A single sample gave rise to the 10 T cell receptor beta chains below, sequenced in a study of response to subunit inactivated influenza vaccine. TCRdb re-derived calls from the RT-PCR reads in MiXCR, one entry per CDR3 protein. The table lists around 190,000 distinct CDR3 sequences, nearly 9.5% of them singletons. The sample consisted of non-naive T cells sorted from PBMCs, taken on the day of vaccination. The receptor source for this set is a man in his fifties or sixties who received an inactivated influenza vaccine.

The chain uses TRBV10-3 and TRBJ2-7, with 8 bases that match TRBD2. This CDR3 has 14 residues. Trimming cost V 4 bases and J 6 bases; bases outside gene matches: 8. CDR1 and CDR2 (germline): ENHRY, SYGVKD. CDR3 coding DNA: TGTGCCATCAGTGTTTCGGGAGGGCCGGGCGAGCAGTACTTC. Amino acids: CAISVSGGPGEQYF.

This clonotype has at least ten counts. CDR3 bases: TGTGCCAGCAGGGGACTAGCGGGAGGTAGTGAGCAGTTCTTC. It is translated as CASRGLAGGSEQFF. J is TRBJ2-1 and V is TRBV27, with 15 bases identical to TRBD2. Germline values: CDR1 MNHEY, CDR2 SMNVEV (reference sequence). This CDR3 has 14 amino acids. Trimming cost V 6 bases and J 9 bases; bases outside gene matches: 3.

The sample holds a few counts of this clonotype. This chain joins TRBV11-2 and TRBJ2-3; a possible D gene is TRBD2 (6 bases). The CDR3 extends over 17 amino acids. V gave up 0 bases and J gave up 1 base, with 14 bases separating them. Germline loops: CDR1 SGHAT, CDR2 FQNNGV. CDR3 sequence: CASSLDRGTPGTDTQYF. The CDR3 DNA reads as TGTGCCAGCAGCTTAGATCGGGGGACCCCAGGCACAGATACGCAGTATTTT.

At least ten counts were recorded for this clonotype. The rearrangement links TRBV28 to TRBJ1-2; TRBD1 matches 8 bases. Germline V gene data show CDR1 as MDHEN and CDR2 as SYDVKM. With V trimmed by 4 bases and J by 5 bases, 9 bases remained unmatched. This CDR3 has 15 residues. CDR3 amino acids: CASSSRRDRPYGYTF. CDR3 coding DNA: TGTGCCAGCAGTTCCCGCCGGGACAGGCCATATGGCTACACCTTC.

This clonotype has more than one count but fewer than ten. The V call is TRBV5-1, the J call TRBJ2-3; perhaps TRBD2 as D (5 bases). The V and J ends lost 0 bases and 6 bases respectively, with 11 bases between them. The CDR3 consists of 14 residues. Looked up from germline, CDR1 is SGHRS and CDR2 is YFSETQ. The CDR3 DNA reads TGCGCCAGCAGCTTGGCGGAGGCCGGGGATACGCAGTATTTT. It translates to CASSLAEAGDTQYF.

This clonotype was counted only a few times. The chain employs TRBV28 and TRBJ2-7, with D hard to call. There are 13 residues in the CDR3. Germline V CDR1 and CDR2: MDHEN, SYDVKM. The V and J ends lost 3 bases and 4 bases respectively, with 10 bases between them. The CDR3 bases are TGTGCCAGCAGTTTGGCCTATTTGTACGAGCAGTACTTC. It is translated as CASSLAYLYEQYF.

The chain recombines TRBV7-6 with TRBJ2-5; perhaps TRBD1 as D (5 bases). The CDR3 covers 14 residues. CDR1 is SGHVS, CDR2 FNYEAQ, per germline. V was pared by 4 bases and J by 3 bases, with 12 bases between. The CDR3 reads CASSSVGVKETQYF. CDR3 coding DNA: TGTGCCAGCAGCTCAGTAGGGGTTAAAGAGACCCAGTACTTC.

A few counts support this clonotype. The chain joins TRBV12-3 or TRBV12-4 to TRBJ1-5, with D possibly matching TRBD1 (6 bases). There are 13 residues in the CDR3. Trimming removed 4 bases at V and 4 bases at J, with 8 bases between. The CDR3 is CASSWDKNQPQHF. CDR3 coding DNA: TGTGCCAGCAGTTGGGACAAAAATCAGCCCCAGCATTTT.

This clonotype was counted many times. The chain uses TRBV11-2 and TRBJ2-3; weak D call: TRBD1 (5 bases). The CDR3 is 14 residues long. CDR1 and CDR2 from the germline V gene are SGHAT and FQNNGV. V lost 1 base and J 4 bases, leaving 9 bases between the germline ends. The CDR3 bases are TGTGCCAGCAGCTTAGTTGCAGGGCCAGATACGCAGTATTTT. As protein: CASSLVAGPDTQYF.

The genes are TRBV24-1 and TRBJ2-7, with D tentatively TRBD1 (6 bases). The CDR3 sequence is 13 residues long. CDR1 is KGHDR, CDR2 SFDVKD, per germline. Trimming took 4 bases from V and 6 from J, leaving 12 bases between them. This CDR3 reads CATSDLRGSEQYF. In DNA form, the CDR3 reads TGTGCCACCAGTGACCTCAGGGGCAGCGAGCAGTACTTC.